This note documents a single T cell receptor beta chain sequence. Its antigen is currently unknown. Germline V gives CDR1 MNHEY, CDR2 SMNVEV (reference sequence). The CDR3 extends over 15 amino acids. 5' RACE with UMI labels generated the TRB cDNA libraries. TCRdb reprocessed the 5' RACE reads and keeps a single row for each CDR3 protein, giving no DNA. Here the sample table reports over 100,000 distinct CDR3 sequences. Sorts performed in triplicate captured hundreds of thousands of cells each from every CD8+ T cell subset. Naive CD8+ T cells had a CD45RO-CCR7+CD27+CD95- phenotype. The data derive from a study of CXCR3-negative and CXCR3-positive naive CD8 T cells. Regarding the study as a whole: The study found more hydrophobic TRB CDR3s in CXCR3-positive naive cells than in CXCR3-negative naive cells. Both of the naive subsets showed about the same high diversity, but memory CD8+ cells had much less.

This TCR was sampled from a human donor in good health. Some clones in this sample may be carry-over from other donors' samples. The V call is TRBV27, the J call TRBJ1-1; TCRdb names TRBD1, which stays unverified in the absence of DNA. The source material was naive CXCR3- CD8+ T cells from blood. The subset here: CD45RO-CCR7+CD27+CD95- naive CD8+ T cells lacking CXCR3 (TNR3-). The CDR3 region is CASRVRAGWNTEAFF.